This paragraph reports one T cell receptor (beta chain). What this receptor recognizes is not known. Per-base qualities were not stored, and no clone one base away is much larger. This sample is drawn from a study of a mutant IDH1 vaccine in newly diagnosed glioma (dated by TCRdb to the early 2020s). As for the study more broadly: Vaccination was initiated 4-6 weeks after radiotherapy alone, or concurrently with temozolomide cycles in the chemotherapy-containing groups. Of the roughly 34 treated patients, approximately 62% were male and approximately 38% were female, and the mean age was about 40 years. Before enrollment, most patients had been given radiochemotherapy with temozolomide as standard therapy, while the rest had received either radiotherapy alone or temozolomide alone. The week-35 safety follow-up was designated visit V12, and the week-47 end of study was designated visit V13. Longitudinal TCRB deep sequencing was performed for some 25 treated patients wherever samples were available for exploratory analyses. Peripheral blood was drawn at six visits: V03 (baseline), V05, V07, V10, V12 and V13. Beyond this particular receptor, the publication reports: Selection of PBMC samples for TCRB deep sequencing was based on availability. Vaccine-induced immune responses across multiple MHC alleles were detected in roughly 94% of patients. It was noted by the authors that analyses of patient blood samples could not be reproduced owing to sample limitations. Pseudoprogression appeared unrelated to alterations in the top peripheral T cell clonotypes detected by TCRB sequencing.

Library creation used the immunoSEQ multiplex PCR assay. The hsTCRB Kit was used according to the manufacturer's protocol to amplify rearranged TCR beta chain sequences. TCRB libraries were sequenced on an Illumina MiSeq. As for how the authors treated the data: Demultiplexing, trimming and gene mapping were performed with the kit vendor's proprietary platform. TCRdb provides this immuneACCESS table in a form limited to in-frame rearrangements. Some clones are lacking; in checked studies, under half of them reflect an unresolved V gene, and why the rest are absent is not known. V, J and clone size derive from that table, while D and trimming were established from the DNA sequence. The sample table records 30,000 to 40,000 clones; approximately 89% of these occur just once. The ten most abundant clones make up around 2.4% of the sample. This sample's time point label indicates: week 47, end of study. Every vaccine dose consisted of 300 ug of a 20-mer mutant IDH1 peptide in Montanide, administered subcutaneously together with topical imiquimod. Eight vaccinations were administered to patients in weeks 1, 3, 5, 7, 11, 15, 19 and 23, corresponding to visits V03 through V10. The donors had newly diagnosed IDH1-mutant astrocytomas of WHO grade 3 or 4 that showed loss of nuclear ATRX. The samples were drawn from NOA16, a multicentre, single-arm, open-label phase I trial in Germany that tested a mutant IDH1 peptide vaccine in humans for the first time. Genomic DNA for TCRB sequencing was isolated from EDTA blood with the DNeasy Blood and Tissue Kit.

The source is a man aged 35 to 55 with glioma. This specimen consisted of PBMCs, obtained from a glioma patient whose treatment included an IDH1 peptide vaccine.

The nucleotide sequence is TGTGCCAGCAGCTCGACAGGGGGGGGAACTGAAGCTTTCTTT. Its product reads: CASSSTGGGTEAFF. The sequence is built from TRBV7-2 and TRBJ1-1; the junction holds 9 bases that match TRBD1. The germline V gene gives CDR1 as SGHTA and CDR2 as FQGNSA. V is trimmed back by 4 bases and J by 5 bases, and the junction contains 5 bases that no gene match accounts for. The cysteine opens and the phenylalanine closes a CDR3 of 14 amino acids. The only DNA kept is the CDR3, 42 bases in frame from the first base.